The rows below give T cell receptor beta chains drawn from one sample of a study of post-analysis software for immune sequencing data. TCRdb redid the calling of the PCR reads with MiXCR, one entry per CDR3 protein. The repertoire holds 380,000 or so distinct CDR3 sequences, with around 33% as singletons. Sequencing was performed on blood. These receptors were obtained from a girl between 10 and 17 years old with multiple sclerosis. Each CDR3 is given with its conserved first and last residue. The order of the fields is V gene, D gene, J gene, clone size, CDR3 protein, CDR3 DNA. The D gene is left open where the match is weak. Only part of the rows carry a size: once, few, many, or a class if the clone is expanded.

>TRBV4-1|-|TRBJ1-5|-
CASSQDTGFQPQHF
TGCGCCAGCAGCCAAGATACAGGGTTCCAGCCCCAGCATTTT
>TRBV6-6|TRBD1|TRBJ2-7|-
CASSPGDSAAYEQYF
TGTGCCAGCAGTCCCGGGGACAGCGCGGCCTACGAGCAGTACTTC
>TRBV6-6|-|TRBJ1-2|few
CASSYDSGGIGYTF
TGTGCCAGCAGTTACGACTCCGGAGGGATTGGCTACACCTTC
>TRBV10-3|-|TRBJ1-2|-
CAISAGDYGHTF
TGTGCCATCAGTGCAGGCGACTATGGCCACACCTTC
>TRBV27|TRBD1|TRBJ2-1|-
CASSLWGTAGTEQFF
TGTGCCAGCAGTTTATGGGGGACAGCCGGCACGGAGCAGTTCTTC
>TRBV3-1|-|TRBJ1-2|-
CASSQTGSTDYGYTF
TGTGCCAGCAGCCAAACAGGGAGCACAGACTATGGCTACACCTTC
>TRBV10-3|TRBD1|TRBJ2-7|few
CAISGPGQGYEQYF
TGTGCCATCAGTGGCCCGGGACAGGGGTACGAGCAGTACTTC
>TRBV5-1|-|TRBJ2-1|few
CASSDVSIDEQFF
TGCGCCAGCAGCGATGTCTCCATCGATGAGCAGTTCTTC
>TRBV20-1|-|TRBJ2-7|-
CSASPGKAPYEQYF
TGCAGTGCTAGTCCGGGAAAGGCTCCCTACGAGCAGTACTTC
>TRBV29-1|-|TRBJ1-2|few
CSVPATENYGYTF
TGCAGCGTCCCTGCAACGGAAAACTATGGCTACACCTTC
>TRBV7-9|-|TRBJ2-2|few
CASSPLQEKPGELFF
TGTGCCAGCAGCCCATTGCAAGAGAAGCCCGGGGAGCTGTTTTTT
>TRBV12-3/TRBV12-4|-|TRBJ1-1|few
CASSLALTVTEAFF
TGTGCCAGCAGTTTAGCGCTTACGGTCACTGAAGCTTTCTTT
>TRBV28|TRBD1|TRBJ1-6|few
CASSSQGARNSPLHF
TGTGCCAGCAGTTCACAGGGGGCAAGGAATTCACCCCTCCACTTT
>TRBV5-1|-|TRBJ2-6|many
CASSHPRGAGANVLTF
TGCGCCAGCAGTCATCCCCGAGGAGCTGGGGCCAACGTCCTGACTTTC
>TRBV6-5|-|TRBJ2-5|few
CASSYSRGAPVETQYF
TGTGCCAGCAGTTACTCGAGGGGGGCGCCGGTGGAGACCCAGTACTTC
>TRBV4-1|-|TRBJ2-3|few
CASSQVSSPAGDTQYF
TGCGCCAGCAGCCAAGTTTCTAGCCCGGCAGGGGATACGCAGTATTTT
>TRBV24-1|TRBD1|TRBJ2-3|-
CATSSGQVSDTQYF
TGTGCCACCAGTTCGGGACAGGTGTCAGATACGCAGTATTTT
>TRBV5-5|TRBD1|TRBJ2-7|many
CASSHRGYEQYF
TGTGCCAGCAGCCACAGGGGCTACGAGCAGTACTTC
>TRBV10-3|-|TRBJ2-1|few
CAISSQRNEQFF
TGTGCCATCAGCAGCCAAAGGAATGAGCAGTTCTTC
>TRBV10-3|-|TRBJ2-7|many
CAIRDGDSYEQYF
TGTGCCATTCGGGACGGCGACTCCTACGAGCAGTACTTC
>TRBV12-3/TRBV12-4|-|TRBJ1-1|-
CASRVAGINTEAFF
TGTGCCAGCAGGGTAGCAGGGATTAACACTGAAGCTTTCTTT
>TRBV7-2|TRBD2|TRBJ2-5|-
CASSHRSGRGETQYF
TGTGCCAGCAGCCATAGGTCGGGGCGGGGGGAGACCCAGTACTTC
>TRBV5-1|-|TRBJ1-2|few
CASSPAGGTSYGYTF
TGCGCCAGCAGCCCAGCCGGCGGAACCAGCTATGGCTACACCTTC
>TRBV5-1|-|TRBJ2-7|-
CASCGGLGHMEQYF
TGCGCCAGCTGTGGCGGCCTGGGGCATATGGAGCAGTACTTC
>TRBV3-1|-|TRBJ1-2|-
CASSLVAVGGYTF
TGTGCCAGCAGCCTGGTGGCTGTAGGTGGCTACACCTTC
>TRBV7-9|-|TRBJ2-3|-
CASTLAGLDTQYF
TGTGCCAGCACCTTGGCGGGTTTGGATACGCAGTATTTT
>TRBV6-1|-|TRBJ2-1|-
CASRTTYNEQFF
TGTGCCAGCAGAACTACTTACAATGAGCAGTTCTTC
>TRBV7-9|-|TRBJ1-2|-
CASSFITVNFYGYTF
TGTGCCAGCAGCTTTATCACAGTAAATTTTTATGGCTACACCTTC
>TRBV20-1|-|TRBJ2-5|-
CSASSTGLGQTQYF
TGCAGTGCTAGTTCGACTGGCCTAGGGCAGACCCAGTACTTC
>TRBV27|TRBD1|TRBJ1-1|few
CASRHRGQDEAFF
TGTGCCAGCAGGCACAGGGGGCAGGATGAAGCTTTCTTT
>TRBV29-1|-|TRBJ2-3|few
CSVEENPSTDTQYF
TGCAGCGTTGAAGAAAACCCGAGCACAGATACGCAGTATTTT
>TRBV27|-|TRBJ2-5|few
CASSWSERRDQETQYF
TGTGCCAGCAGTTGGAGTGAACGGAGGGACCAAGAGACCCAGTACTTC
>TRBV7-8|-|TRBJ2-1|-
CASSSNRAYDEQFF
TGTGCCAGCAGCTCCAACAGGGCCTACGATGAGCAGTTCTTC
>TRBV6-1|-|TRBJ2-3|few
CASSEDGTDTQYF
TGTGCCAGCAGTGAAGACGGCACAGATACGCAGTATTTT
>TRBV7-2|-|TRBJ2-3|-
CASSLGIAATDTQYF
TGTGCCAGCAGCTTAGGAATAGCGGCCACAGATACGCAGTATTTT
>TRBV4-3|-|TRBJ2-7|-
CASSREQGDEQYF
TGCGCCAGCAGCCGCGAACAGGGAGACGAGCAGTACTTC
>TRBV27|TRBD1|TRBJ1-6|-
CASSPVQGGDSPLHF
TGTGCCAGCAGTCCTGTACAGGGGGGAGATTCACCCCTCCACTTT
>TRBV5-1|TRBD2|TRBJ2-1|-
CASSLKIGGWTSGGYEQFF
TGCGCCAGCAGCTTGAAAATTGGGGGTTGGACTAGCGGGGGGTATGAGCAGTTCTTC
>TRBV20-1|-|TRBJ1-5|-
CSARDPREEGNQPQHF
TGCAGTGCTAGAGACCCCAGGGAAGAAGGCAATCAGCCCCAGCATTTT
>TRBV6-1|TRBD1|TRBJ1-5|-
CASGPIGTGIDSNQPQHF
TGTGCCAGCGGACCGATTGGGACAGGGATCGATAGCAATCAGCCCCAGCATTTT
>TRBV4-1|-|TRBJ1-1|-
CASSQGQGMGMNTEAFF
TGCGCCAGCAGCCAAGGGCAGGGTATGGGGATGAACACTGAAGCTTTCTTT